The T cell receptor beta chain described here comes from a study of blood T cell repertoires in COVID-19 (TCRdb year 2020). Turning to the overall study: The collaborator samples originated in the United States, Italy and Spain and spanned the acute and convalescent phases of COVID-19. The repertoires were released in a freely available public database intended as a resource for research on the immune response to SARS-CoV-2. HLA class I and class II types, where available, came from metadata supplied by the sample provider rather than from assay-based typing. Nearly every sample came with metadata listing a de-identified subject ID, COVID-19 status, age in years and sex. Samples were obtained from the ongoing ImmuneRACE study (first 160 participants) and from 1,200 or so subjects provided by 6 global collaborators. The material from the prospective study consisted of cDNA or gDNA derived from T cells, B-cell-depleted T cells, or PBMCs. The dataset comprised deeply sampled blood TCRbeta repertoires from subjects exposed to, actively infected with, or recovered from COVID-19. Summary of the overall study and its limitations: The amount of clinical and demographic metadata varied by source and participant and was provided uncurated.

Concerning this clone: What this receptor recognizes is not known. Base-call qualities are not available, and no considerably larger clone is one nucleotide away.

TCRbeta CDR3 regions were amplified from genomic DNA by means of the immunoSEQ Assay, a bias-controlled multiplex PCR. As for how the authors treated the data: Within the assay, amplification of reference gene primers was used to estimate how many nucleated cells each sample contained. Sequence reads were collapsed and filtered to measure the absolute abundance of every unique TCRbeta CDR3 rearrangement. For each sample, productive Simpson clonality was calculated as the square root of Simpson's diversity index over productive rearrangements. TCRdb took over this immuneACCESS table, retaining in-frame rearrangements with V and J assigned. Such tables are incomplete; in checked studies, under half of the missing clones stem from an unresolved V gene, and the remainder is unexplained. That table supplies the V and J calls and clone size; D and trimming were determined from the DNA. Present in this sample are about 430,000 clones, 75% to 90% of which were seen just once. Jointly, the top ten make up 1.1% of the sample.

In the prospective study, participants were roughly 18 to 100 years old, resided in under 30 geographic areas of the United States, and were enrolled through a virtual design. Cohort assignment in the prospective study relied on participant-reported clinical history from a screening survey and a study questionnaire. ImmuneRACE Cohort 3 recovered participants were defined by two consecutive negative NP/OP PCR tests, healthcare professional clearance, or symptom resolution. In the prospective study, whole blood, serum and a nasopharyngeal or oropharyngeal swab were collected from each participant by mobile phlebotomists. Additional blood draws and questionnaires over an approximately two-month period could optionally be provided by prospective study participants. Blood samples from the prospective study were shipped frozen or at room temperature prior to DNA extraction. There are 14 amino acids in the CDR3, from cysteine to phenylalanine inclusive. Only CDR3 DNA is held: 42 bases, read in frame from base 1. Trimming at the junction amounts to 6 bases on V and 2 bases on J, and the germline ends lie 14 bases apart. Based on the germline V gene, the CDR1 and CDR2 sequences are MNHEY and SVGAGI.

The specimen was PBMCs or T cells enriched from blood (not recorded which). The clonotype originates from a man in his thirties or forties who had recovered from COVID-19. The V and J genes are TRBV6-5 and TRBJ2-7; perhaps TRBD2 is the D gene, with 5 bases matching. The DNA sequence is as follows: TGTGCCAGCAGCCCCCGGCGGGCGCCCTACGAGCAGTACTTC. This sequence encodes CASSPRRAPYEQYF.